What follows describes a single T cell receptor (beta chain). Primers: 60 Vbeta forward and 13 Jbeta reverse. TCRdb's copy holds only in-frame clones and misses some; the assay was immunoSEQ multiplex PCR. The sample includes about 120,000 clones, 60% to 80% of them seen just once. This specimen comes from a study of cytomegalovirus exposure and HLA in healthy donors. Germline values: CDR1 LGHNA, CDR2 YSLEER. There are 16 residues in the CDR3. J was trimmed by 3 bases and V by 0 bases; bases with no gene match: 6. The V gene is TRBV4-3, the J gene TRBJ2-7, with 9 positions matching TRBD2. The sequenced sample consisted of PBMCs. The clonotype originates from a young man in good health and CMV-seronegative. In nucleotides, the CDR3 is TGCGCCAGCAGCCAAGACTTTAGAGCGGGGGGCTACGAGCAGTACTTC. As protein: CASSQDFRAGGYEQYF.